The 3 T cell receptor beta chains below all came from one sample that was sequenced in a study of T cells in women clearing cervical HPV infection. Clones were sequenced by immunoSEQ multiplex PCR, and TCRdb holds only the in-frame ones, with some missing. The sample's table shows under 45,000 clones. The sample was blood buffy coat. Receptor source: a woman between 18 and 75 years old with a cervical HPV16 infection that either progressed to CIN3+ or cleared (not recorded which).

Regarding this clone: From the germline J gene comes the end of the CDR3, since the read stops 3 residues before it. The chain uses TRBV19 and TRBJ1-1; a weak D match, TRBD1 (6 bases). The germline V and J ends were trimmed by 6 bases and 1 base, with 12 bases remaining between them. The CDR3 is 14 residues long. Germline V CDR1 and CDR2: LNHDA, SQIVND (reference sequence). CDR3 residues: CASRHSGQNTEAFF. The covered CDR3 bases are TGTGCCAGTAGGCACTCGGGACAGAACACTGAA.

With regard to this clone: The CDR3 end is not reached by the read, which stops 3 residues before it; the germline J gene fills it in. The gene calls are TRBV7-8 and TRBJ2-5, with TRBD2 matching 13 bases. The CDR3 length is 15 residues. CDR1 SGHVS and CDR2 FQNEAQ come from the germline V gene. V was pared by 5 bases and J by 4 bases, with 4 bases of the junction left unmatched. CDR3: CASSRGLAGTETQYF. The CDR3 DNA, read in part, is TGTGCCAGCAGCAGGGGACTAGCGGGGACAGAGACC.

The CDR3: CAISTGTEDGYTF. The part of the CDR3 DNA that was read is TGTGCCATCAGTACCGGGACAGAGGATGGC. V and J are TRBV10-3 and TRBJ1-2, with 7 bases identical to TRBD1. Sequencing ends 3 residues short of the CDR3 end; the germline J gene provides the rest. Germline loops: CDR1 ENHRY, CDR2 SYGVKD. This CDR3 spans 13 amino acids. With V trimmed by 5 bases and J by 6 bases, 6 bases remained unmatched.